This T cell receptor (beta chain) is drawn from a study of blood T cell repertoires in COVID-19 (dated by TCRdb to 2020 to 2021). Regarding the study in general: Collaborator samples came from the United States, Italy and Spain and covered acute and convalescent phases of COVID-19. Where available, HLA class I and class II types were obtained from metadata supplied by the sample provider rather than from assay-based typing. The repertoires were made available in a free public database intended to serve as a resource for research on the immune response to SARS-CoV-2. Sample metadata almost always included a de-identified subject ID, COVID-19 status, age in years and sex. Samples came from the ongoing ImmuneRACE study (first 160 participants) plus 1,254 subjects from 6 global collaborators. The dataset comprised deeply sampled blood TCRbeta repertoires from subjects exposed to, actively infected with, or recovered from COVID-19. The prospective study material was composed of cDNA or gDNA derived from T cells, B-cell-depleted T cells, or PBMCs. Overall results and qualifications from the work: The quantity of clinical and demographic metadata differed by source and by participant and was supplied without curation.

TCRbeta CDR3 regions were amplified from genomic DNA by means of the immunoSEQ Assay, a bias-controlled multiplex PCR. In the original analysis: The number of nucleated cells in each sample was estimated from the amplification of reference gene primers within the assay. To quantify the absolute abundance of each unique TCRbeta CDR3 rearrangement, sequence reads were collapsed and filtered. For each sample, productive Simpson clonality was calculated as the square root of Simpson's diversity index over productive rearrangements. In its TCRdb copy, this immuneACCESS table keeps in-frame sequences only and misses some clones. Where compared with another copy, unresolved V genes explain less than half of these, and the others have no known cause. D and trimming were read from the DNA, whereas the V and J calls and clone size are those reported in that table. For this sample the table gives about 230,000 clones, of which roughly 81% were detected only once. Around 0.89% of the sample belongs to the ten largest clones.

Whole blood was collected in K2EDTA tubes by collaborating institutions according to the institutions' own protocols. For TCRbeta analysis, collaborators shipped samples in one of three forms: frozen whole blood, isolated PBMCs, or DNA extracted from either of those sample types. Regarding this clone: The antigen it recognizes is unknown. Base qualities are not recorded, but no much larger clone differs from it by a single base.

Germline trimming: 6 bases from V, 7 bases from J; junction bases outside gene matches: 2. CDR1 MRHNA and CDR2 SNTAGT were looked up in the germline V gene. Including cysteine and phenylalanine, the CDR3 has 13 amino acids. The retained sequence is limited to the CDR3, 39 bases, with the frame set at the first base. The TCR comes from a man aged 35 to 55 with acute or convalescent COVID-19. The V gene is TRBV6-4 and the J gene is TRBJ1-6; 8 bases in between match TRBD1. Sequencing was carried out using peripheral blood. The CDR3 sequence is CASRQGGNSPLHF. The sequenced DNA: TGTGCCAGCAGACAGGGGGGGAATTCACCCCTCCACTTT.